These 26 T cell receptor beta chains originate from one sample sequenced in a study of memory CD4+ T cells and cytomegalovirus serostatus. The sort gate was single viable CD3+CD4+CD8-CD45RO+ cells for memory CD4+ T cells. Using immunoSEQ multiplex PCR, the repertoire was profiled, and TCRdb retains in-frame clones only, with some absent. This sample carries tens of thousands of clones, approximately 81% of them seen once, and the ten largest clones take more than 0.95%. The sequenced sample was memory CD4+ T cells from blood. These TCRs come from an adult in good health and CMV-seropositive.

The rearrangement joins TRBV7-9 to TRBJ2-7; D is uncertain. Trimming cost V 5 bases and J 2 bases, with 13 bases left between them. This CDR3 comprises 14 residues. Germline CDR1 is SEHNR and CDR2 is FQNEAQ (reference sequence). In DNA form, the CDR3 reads TGTGCCAGCAGCCCCCGCGTCGAGGCCTACGAGCAGTACTTC. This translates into CASSPRVEAYEQYF.

This CDR3 is CASSRRDSNGYEQYF. CDR3 sequence (DNA): TGTGCCAGCAGCCGCCGCGACTCCAACGGTTACGAGCAGTACTTC. The V gene is TRBV5-4, the J gene TRBJ2-7; D is undetermined. V lost 4 bases and J lost 4, with 18 bases in between. In germline, CDR1 is SGHNT, CDR2 YYREEE (reference sequence). The CDR3 sequence is 15 residues long.

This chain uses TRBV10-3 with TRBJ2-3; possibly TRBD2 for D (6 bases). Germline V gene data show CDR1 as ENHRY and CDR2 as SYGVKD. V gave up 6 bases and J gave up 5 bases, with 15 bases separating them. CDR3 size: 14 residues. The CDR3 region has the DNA TGTGCCATCAGCCCTTCGGGGGATCAAGATACGCAGTATTTT. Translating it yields CAISPSGDQDTQYF.

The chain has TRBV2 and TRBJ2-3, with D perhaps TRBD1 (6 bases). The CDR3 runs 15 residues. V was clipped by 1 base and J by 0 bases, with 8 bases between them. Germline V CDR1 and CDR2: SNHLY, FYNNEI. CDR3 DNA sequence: TGTGCCAGCAGTGAAGACAGGGTTAGCACAGATACGCAGTATTTT. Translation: CASSEDRVSTDTQYF.

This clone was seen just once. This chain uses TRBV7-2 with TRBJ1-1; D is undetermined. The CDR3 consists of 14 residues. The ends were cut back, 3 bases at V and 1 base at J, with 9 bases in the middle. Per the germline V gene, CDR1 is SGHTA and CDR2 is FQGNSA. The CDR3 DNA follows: TGTGCCAGCAGCTTCAGTGGCGAGAACACTGAAGCTTTCTTT. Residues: CASSFSGENTEAFF. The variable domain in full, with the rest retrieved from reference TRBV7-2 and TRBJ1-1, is GAGVSQSPSNKVTEKGKDVELRCDPISGHTALYWYRQSLGQGLEFLIYFQGNSAPDKSGLPSDRFSAERTGGSVSTLTIQRTQQEDSAVYLCASSFSGENTEAFFGQGTRLTVV.

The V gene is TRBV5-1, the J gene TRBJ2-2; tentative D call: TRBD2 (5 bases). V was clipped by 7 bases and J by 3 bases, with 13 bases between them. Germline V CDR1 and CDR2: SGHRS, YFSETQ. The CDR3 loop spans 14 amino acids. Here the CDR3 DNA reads TGCGCCAGCCGAGGAGGAGCAGACACCGGGGAGCTGTTTTTT. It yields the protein CASRGGADTGELFF.

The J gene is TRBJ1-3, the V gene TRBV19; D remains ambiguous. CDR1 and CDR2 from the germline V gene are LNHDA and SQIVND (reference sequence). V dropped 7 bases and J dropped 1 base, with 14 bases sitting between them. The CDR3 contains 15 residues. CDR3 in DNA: TGTGCCAGTAAACCCGATGGGGATTCTGGAAACACCATATATTTT. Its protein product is CASKPDGDSGNTIYF.

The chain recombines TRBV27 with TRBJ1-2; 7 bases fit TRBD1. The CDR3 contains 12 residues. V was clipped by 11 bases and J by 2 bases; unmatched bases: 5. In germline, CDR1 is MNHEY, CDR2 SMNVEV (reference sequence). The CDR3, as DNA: TGTGCCGTCAGGGGGGTGAACTATGGCTACACCTTC. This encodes CAVRGVNYGYTF.

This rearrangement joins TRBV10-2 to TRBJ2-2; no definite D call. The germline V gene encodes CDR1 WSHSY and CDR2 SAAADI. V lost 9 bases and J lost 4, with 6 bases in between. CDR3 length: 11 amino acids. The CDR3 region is CASRGTGELFF. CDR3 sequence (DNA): TGCGCCAGTCGAGGCACCGGGGAGCTGTTTTTT.

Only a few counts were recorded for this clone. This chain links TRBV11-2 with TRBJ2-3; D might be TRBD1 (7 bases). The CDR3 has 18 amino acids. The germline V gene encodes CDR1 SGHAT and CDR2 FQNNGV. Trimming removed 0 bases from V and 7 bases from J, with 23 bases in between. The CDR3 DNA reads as TGTGCCAGCAGCTTAGAAGGAGGGGGCGTCACCTCACAGTATACGCAGTATTTT. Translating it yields CASSLEGGGVTSQYTQYF.

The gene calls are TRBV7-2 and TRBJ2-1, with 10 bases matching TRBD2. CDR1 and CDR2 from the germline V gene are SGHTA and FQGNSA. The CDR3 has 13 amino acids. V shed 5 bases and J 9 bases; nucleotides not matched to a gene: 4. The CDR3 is CASSPGLATEQFF. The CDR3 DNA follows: TGTGCCAGCAGCCCGGGACTAGCGACTGAGCAGTTCTTC. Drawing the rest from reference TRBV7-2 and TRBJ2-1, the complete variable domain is GAGVSQSPSNKVTEKGKDVELRCDPISGHTALYWYRQSLGQGLEFLIYFQGNSAPDKSGLPSDRFSAERTGGSVSTLTIQRTQQEDSAVYLCASSPGLATEQFFGPGTRLTVL.

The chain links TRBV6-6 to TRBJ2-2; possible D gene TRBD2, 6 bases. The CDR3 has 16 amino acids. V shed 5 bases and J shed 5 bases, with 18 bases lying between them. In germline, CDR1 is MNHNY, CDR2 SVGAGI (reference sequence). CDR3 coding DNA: TGTGCCAGCAGTCCCCTGAGGCCGGGGGAAACCGGGGAGCTGTTTTTT. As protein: CASSPLRPGETGELFF.

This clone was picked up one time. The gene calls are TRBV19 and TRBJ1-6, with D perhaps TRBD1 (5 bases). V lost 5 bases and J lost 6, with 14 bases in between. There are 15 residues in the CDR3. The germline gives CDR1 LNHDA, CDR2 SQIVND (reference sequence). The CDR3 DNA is TGTGCCAGTAGTTCCCAGGACACGACTAATTCACCCCTCCACTTT. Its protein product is CASSSQDTTNSPLHF.

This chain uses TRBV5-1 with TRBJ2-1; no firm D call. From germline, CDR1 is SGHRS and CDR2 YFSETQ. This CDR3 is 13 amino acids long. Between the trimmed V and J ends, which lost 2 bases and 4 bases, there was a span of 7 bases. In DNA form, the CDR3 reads TGCGCCAGCAGCTTCTTAGGGTACAATGAGCAGTTCTTC. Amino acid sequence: CASSFLGYNEQFF.

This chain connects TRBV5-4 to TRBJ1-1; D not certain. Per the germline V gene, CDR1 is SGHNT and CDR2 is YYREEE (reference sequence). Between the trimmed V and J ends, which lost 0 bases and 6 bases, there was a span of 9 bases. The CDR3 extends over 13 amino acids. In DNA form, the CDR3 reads TGTGCCAGCAGCTTGGCCTCCGTGGCTGAAGCTTTCTTT. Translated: CASSLASVAEAFF.

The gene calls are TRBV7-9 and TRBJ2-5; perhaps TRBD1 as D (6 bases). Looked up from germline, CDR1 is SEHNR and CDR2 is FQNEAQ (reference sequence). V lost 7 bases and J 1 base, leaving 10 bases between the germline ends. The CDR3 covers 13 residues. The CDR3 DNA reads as TGTGCCAGCAAGGCAGGGGTCCAAGAGACCCAGTACTTC. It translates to CASKAGVQETQYF.

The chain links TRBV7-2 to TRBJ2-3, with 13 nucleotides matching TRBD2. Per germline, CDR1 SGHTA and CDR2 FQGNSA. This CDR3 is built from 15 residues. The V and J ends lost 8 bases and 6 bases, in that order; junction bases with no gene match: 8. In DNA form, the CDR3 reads TGTGCCAGCGCTCTCCAGGGACTAGCGGGGGATACGCAGTATTTT. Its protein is CASALQGLAGDTQYF. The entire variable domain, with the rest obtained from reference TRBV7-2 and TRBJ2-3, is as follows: GAGVSQSPSNKVTEKGKDVELRCDPISGHTALYWYRQSLGQGLEFLIYFQGNSAPDKSGLPSDRFSAERTGGSVSTLTIQRTQQEDSAVYLCASALQGLAGDTQYFGPGTRLTVL.

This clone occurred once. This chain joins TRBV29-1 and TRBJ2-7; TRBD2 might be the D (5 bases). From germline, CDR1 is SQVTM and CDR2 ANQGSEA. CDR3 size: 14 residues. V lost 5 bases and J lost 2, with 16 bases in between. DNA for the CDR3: TGCAGCGTTCAACGGACTGCCGGACCCTACGAGCAGTACTTC. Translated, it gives CSVQRTAGPYEQYF.

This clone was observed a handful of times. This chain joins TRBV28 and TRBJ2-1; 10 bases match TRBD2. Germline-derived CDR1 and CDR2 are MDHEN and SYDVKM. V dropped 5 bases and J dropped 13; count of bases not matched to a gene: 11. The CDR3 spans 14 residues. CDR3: CASSLSGGSPLQFF. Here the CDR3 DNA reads TGTGCCAGCAGTCTTAGCGGGGGGTCCCCATTACAGTTCTTC. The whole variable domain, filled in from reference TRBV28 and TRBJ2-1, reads DVKVTQSSRYLVKRTGEKVFLECVQDMDHENMFWYRQDPGLGLRLIYFSYDVKMKEKGDIPEGYSVSREKKERFSLILESASTNQTSMYLCASSLSGGSPLQFFGPGTRLTVL.

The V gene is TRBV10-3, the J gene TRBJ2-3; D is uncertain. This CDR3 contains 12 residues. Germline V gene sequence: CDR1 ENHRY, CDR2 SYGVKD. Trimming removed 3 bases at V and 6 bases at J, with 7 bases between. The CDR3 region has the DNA TGTGCCATCAGTGATACGATGGATACGCAGTATTTT. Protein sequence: CAISDTMDTQYF.

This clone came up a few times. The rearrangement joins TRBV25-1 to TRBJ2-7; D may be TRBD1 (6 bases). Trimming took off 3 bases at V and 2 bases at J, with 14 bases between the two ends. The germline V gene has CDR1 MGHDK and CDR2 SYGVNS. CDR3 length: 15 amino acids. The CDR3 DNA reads TGTGCCAGCAGTGATTTCACACAGGGCACCTACGAGCAGTACTTC. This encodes CASSDFTQGTYEQYF.

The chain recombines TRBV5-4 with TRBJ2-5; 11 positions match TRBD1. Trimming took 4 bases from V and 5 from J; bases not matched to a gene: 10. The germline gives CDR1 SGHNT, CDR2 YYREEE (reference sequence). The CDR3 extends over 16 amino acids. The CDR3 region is CASSRSPGTGGETQYF. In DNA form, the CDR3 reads TGTGCCAGCAGCCGAAGCCCCGGGACAGGGGGGGAGACCCAGTACTTC.

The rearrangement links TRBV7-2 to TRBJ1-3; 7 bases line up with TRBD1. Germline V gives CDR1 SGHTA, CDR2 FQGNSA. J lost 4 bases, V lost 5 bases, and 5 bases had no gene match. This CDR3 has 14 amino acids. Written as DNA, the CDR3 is TGTGCCAGCAGCGGGGGGACAGCCGGAAACACCATATATTTT. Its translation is CASSGGTAGNTIYF.

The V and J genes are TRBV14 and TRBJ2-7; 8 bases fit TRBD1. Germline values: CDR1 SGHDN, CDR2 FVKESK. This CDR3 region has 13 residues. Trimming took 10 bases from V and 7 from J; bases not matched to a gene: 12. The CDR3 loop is CATEIQGAGEQYF. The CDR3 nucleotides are TGTGCCACCGAGATCCAGGGGGCCGGGGAGCAGTACTTC.

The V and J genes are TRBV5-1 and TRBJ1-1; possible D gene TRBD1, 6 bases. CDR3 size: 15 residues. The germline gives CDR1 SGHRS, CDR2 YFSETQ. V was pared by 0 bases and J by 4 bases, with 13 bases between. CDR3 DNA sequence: TGCGCCAGCAGCTTGGTGGGGGCCGTTGGCACTGAAGCTTTCTTT. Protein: CASSLVGAVGTEAFF.

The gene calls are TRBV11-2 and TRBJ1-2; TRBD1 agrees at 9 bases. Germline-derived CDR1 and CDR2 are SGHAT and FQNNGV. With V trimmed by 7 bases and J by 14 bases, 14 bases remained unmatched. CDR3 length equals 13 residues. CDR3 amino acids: CASTTWGGQGITF. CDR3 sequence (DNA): TGTGCCAGCACCACTTGGGGGGGACAGGGCATAACCTTC.